These 27 T cell receptor beta chains were sequenced from one sample in a study of CD8 T cells in ankylosing spondylitis. Overall study results and limits: A TCR beta motif made of 7 to 9 highly homologous variants seemed typical of ankylosing spondylitis blood.

These receptors have no known antigen. From the 5' RACE reads, TCRdb called clonotypes with MiXCR, one entry per CDR3 protein. The data contain 500,000 to 650,000 distinct CDR3 sequences, approximately 5.3% of them singletons. The sample taken for sequencing was blood, either unsorted or a sorted T cell fraction (not recorded which). The receptors originated from a male donor with ankylosing spondylitis.

This clonotype was counted only a few times. This chain connects TRBV20-1 to TRBJ2-3; 10 nucleotides agree with TRBD2. Losses at the gene ends were 3 bases for V and 3 bases for J; bases not matched to a gene: 6. The CDR3 has 15 residues. Per the germline V gene, CDR1 is DFQATT and CDR2 is SNEGSKA (reference sequence). The CDR3 DNA follows: TGCAGTGCTAGTGGTAGCGGGGGGACAACAGATACGCAGTATTTT. This translates into CSASGSGGTTDTQYF.

This clonotype was seen ten or more times. V gene TRBV5-5 combines with J gene TRBJ1-2; unclear D gene. CDR1 is SGHKS, CDR2 YYEKEE, per germline (reference sequence). CDR3 length: 14 residues. V was pared by 1 base and J by 4 bases, with 11 bases between. The CDR3 loop is CASSLQSWSYGYTF. The DNA of the CDR3 is TGTGCCAGCAGCTTGCAGTCGTGGAGCTATGGCTACACCTTC.

This clonotype was seen at least ten times. The chain links TRBV20-1 to TRBJ2-2, with D perhaps TRBD1 (6 bases). Trimming took off 3 bases at V and 0 bases at J, with 8 bases between the two ends. Germline loops: CDR1 DFQATT, CDR2 SNEGSKA (reference sequence). CDR3 length equals 14 residues. This CDR3 is CSARGTPNTGELFF. CDR3 in DNA: TGCAGTGCTAGGGGGACACCGAACACCGGGGAGCTGTTTTTT.

This clonotype showed up many times. The chain joins TRBV15 to TRBJ2-7, with TRBD1 identical over 7 bases. Unmatched junction bases numbered 6, after V lost 7 bases and J lost 3 bases. Germline lookup yields CDR1 LNHNV and CDR2 YYDKDF (reference sequence). This CDR3 is 13 amino acids long. The CDR3 coding sequence is TGTGCCACCACCGCGGACAGGTACTACGAGCAGTACTTC. Residues: CATTADRYYEQYF.

This clonotype has a count of ten or more. The chain carries TRBV4-1 and TRBJ1-1; 7 positions match TRBD1. CDR1 is MGHRA, CDR2 YSYEKL, per germline. The CDR3 has 17 residues. V shed 3 bases and J 0 bases; nucleotides not matched to a gene: 10. The CDR3 sequence: CASSHRIRTGLNTEAFF. CDR3 coding DNA: TGCGCCAGCAGCCACCGAATACGGACAGGCCTGAACACTGAAGCTTTCTTT.

Ten or more counts support this clonotype. This rearrangement joins TRBV29-1 to TRBJ1-1; D is perhaps TRBD1 (5 bases). Germline CDR1 SQVTM, CDR2 ANQGSEA. The length of the CDR3 is 14 residues. Trimming stripped 1 base from V and 4 bases from J, with 13 bases between. CDR3: CSVEVQGWGTEAFF. DNA of the CDR3: TGCAGCGTTGAAGTCCAGGGCTGGGGCACTGAAGCTTTCTTT.

This clonotype was observed many times. J is TRBJ2-1 and V is TRBV12-3 or TRBV12-4; 12 bases align to TRBD2. The CDR3 is made up of 16 amino acids. The ends lost 5 bases at V and 12 bases at J; junction bases unmatched: 14. CDR3 DNA sequence: TGTGCCAGCAGTAGTAGGACTAGCGGGGTGGGTTCTGGGCAGTTCTTC. Translation: CASSSRTSGVGSGQFF.

This clonotype was detected only a few times. V gene TRBV7-8 combines with J gene TRBJ2-3; a weak D match, TRBD2 (6 bases). CDR3 length: 16 amino acids. From germline, CDR1 is SGHVS and CDR2 FQNEAQ. Trimming left V 5 bases short and J 2 bases short, with 17 bases between. The CDR3 loop reads CASSSPAGRNTDTQYF. In DNA, the CDR3 is TGTGCCAGCAGCAGTCCGGCGGGGAGGAACACAGATACGCAGTATTTT.

This clonotype occurred many times. The chain is built from TRBV7-2 and TRBJ2-1; D may be TRBD2 (5 bases). Germline assignment: CDR1 SGHTA and CDR2 FQGNSA. The germline V and J ends were trimmed by 1 base and 2 bases, with 9 bases remaining between them. This CDR3 is built from 15 residues. DNA of the CDR3: TGTGCCAGCAGCTTAGGGAGGAACCCCTACAATGAGCAGTTCTTC. Translating gives CASSLGRNPYNEQFF.

Many counts were recorded for this clonotype. This chain uses TRBV5-1 with TRBJ2-7; D is undetermined. The CDR3 consists of 14 residues. Trimming shortened V by 6 bases and J by 2 bases, and 15 bases separated the two germline ends. In germline, CDR1 is SGHRS, CDR2 YFSETQ. CDR3 nucleotide sequence: TGCGCCAGCAAACCCGCTGGTGGGACCTACGAGCAGTACTTC. It specifies CASKPAGGTYEQYF.

There are many counts of this clonotype. The J gene is TRBJ2-7, the V gene TRBV5-8; possibly TRBD1 or TRBD2 for D (5 bases each). Trimming removed 0 bases from V and 3 bases from J, with 19 bases in between. Germline V gene lookup returns CDR1 SGHTS and CDR2 YDEGEE. The CDR3 totals 17 residues. The CDR3 reads CASSLGFRDGLYYEQYF. The CDR3 nucleotides are TGTGCCAGCAGCTTGGGGTTCCGGGACGGCCTTTACTACGAGCAGTACTTC.

This clonotype came up a few times. The chain uses TRBV6-1 and TRBJ2-3, with D perhaps matching TRBD1 (6 bases). Per germline, CDR1 MNHNS and CDR2 SASEGT. There are 16 residues in the CDR3. Trimming removed 4 bases from V and 0 bases from J, with 14 bases in between. The CDR3: CASSGKQGASTDTQYF. The DNA for the CDR3 is TGTGCCAGCAGTGGGAAACAGGGAGCTAGCACAGATACGCAGTATTTT.

Many counts were recorded for this clonotype. V gene TRBV10-3 combines with J gene TRBJ1-2; the match to TRBD1 covers 7 bases. The CDR3 consists of 13 residues. Germline values: CDR1 ENHRY, CDR2 SYGVKD. Trimming removed 11 bases from V and 8 bases from J; junction bases left unmatched: 14. The CDR3 sequence: CAVHFRQGGGYTF. The CDR3 nucleotides are TGTGCCGTACACTTTCGACAGGGCGGAGGCTACACCTTC.

A word on this clonotype: An end of the junction does not agree with germline; a read error may underlie this. V and J are TRBV9 and TRBJ1-2; possibly TRBD1 for D (5 bases). Germline CDR1 is SGDLS and CDR2 is YYNGEE. The CDR3 totals 13 residues. In DNA form, the CDR3 reads TGTGCCAGCAGCCTAACGGGGGATTATGGCGACACCTTC. Amino acids: CASSLTGDYGDTF.

Ten or more counts support this clonotype. The J gene is TRBJ2-2, the V gene TRBV4-3, with D uncertain. The V gene lost 1 base and the J gene lost 7 bases, with 10 bases spanning the gap. The length of the CDR3 is 14 residues. CDR1 and CDR2 from the germline V gene are LGHNA and YSLEER. CDR3 nucleotides: TGCGCCAGCAGCCAAGTTAGTCTGGTCGGGGAGCTGTTTTTT. Protein: CASSQVSLVGELFF.

This clonotype was seen many times. The CDR3 nucleotides are TGCAGTGCTAGATCTTGGCAGGGGGATGGCTACACCTTC. This codes for CSARSWQGDGYTF. The chain carries TRBV20-1 and TRBJ1-2; 7 nucleotides match TRBD1. The CDR3 is 13 amino acids. Trimming took 2 bases from V and 6 from J; bases not matched to a gene: 6. In germline, CDR1 is DFQATT, CDR2 SNEGSKA (reference sequence).

This clonotype appeared a few times. J is TRBJ2-3 and V is TRBV5-5; 7 bases fit TRBD2. In germline, CDR1 is SGHKS, CDR2 YYEKEE (reference sequence). V lost 3 bases, J lost 2 bases, and 3 bases stayed unmatched. This CDR3 spans 14 amino acids. The CDR3 here is CASSWGGFTDTQYF. The CDR3, as DNA: TGTGCCAGCAGCTGGGGAGGGTTCACAGATACGCAGTATTTT. Full variable domain (remainder filled in from reference TRBV5-5 and TRBJ2-3): DAGVTQSPTHLIKTRGQQVTLRCSPISGHKSVSWYQQVLGQGPQFIFQYYEKEERGRGNFPDRFSARQFPNYSSELNVNALLLGDSALYLCASSWGGFTDTQYFGPGTRLTVL.

This clonotype showed up many times. The chain combines TRBV5-1 with TRBJ2-2; tentative D call: TRBD2 (6 bases). V was trimmed by 0 bases and J by 6 bases, leaving 15 bases between them. The V gene's germline CDR1 is SGHRS and CDR2 YFSETQ. CDR3 size: 16 residues. CDR3 sequence reads: CASSLGDLQFAGELFF. Written as DNA, the CDR3 is TGCGCCAGCAGCTTGGGGGACTTACAGTTCGCCGGGGAGCTGTTTTTT.

This clonotype was observed at least ten times. This chain links TRBV29-1 with TRBJ1-5; TRBD1 matches 8 bases. This CDR3 has 18 amino acids. The V gene's germline CDR1 is SQVTM and CDR2 ANQGSEA. With 3 bases clipped from V and 0 bases from J, the junction kept 13 bases outside the gene matches. CDR3 loop: CSVDQPTGEAYSNQPQHF. CDR3 bases: TGCAGCGTTGATCAGCCGACAGGGGAGGCTTATAGCAATCAGCCCCAGCATTTT.

This clonotype turned up a few times. This chain joins TRBV21-1 and TRBJ2-1; the DNA was not used to check the table's D call, TRBD1. TRBV21-1 is recorded as a pseudogene. The CDR3 covers 12 residues. The CDR3 DNA follows: TGTGCCACGGCCAGGGTGAAGAATGAGCAGTTCTTC. This translates into CATARVKNEQFF.

The rearrangement links TRBV20-1 to TRBJ2-1, with 8 bases fitting TRBD2. The CDR3 is 16 residues long. With 5 bases clipped from V and 7 bases from J, the junction kept 16 bases outside the gene matches. Germline CDR1 is DFQATT and CDR2 is SNEGSKA (reference sequence). The CDR3 bases are TGCAGTGCTCCCCGGGTCACGGGAGGGCCTCAAAATGAGCAGTTCTTC. This sequence encodes CSAPRVTGGPQNEQFF.

This clonotype was observed many times. The genes are TRBV12-3 or TRBV12-4 and TRBJ1-2; no firm D call. The CDR3 has 13 residues. V shed 8 bases and J shed 6 bases, with 16 bases lying between them. CDR3 DNA: TGTGCCAGCCGGGCGCCCGGACGGAATGGCTACACCTTC. Its translation: CASRAPGRNGYTF.

Many counts were recorded for this clonotype. The chain links TRBV20-1 to TRBJ2-2; maybe TRBD2 (5 bases). The CDR3 sequence is 13 residues long. V was trimmed by 3 bases and J by 4 bases, leaving 9 bases between them. CDR1 and CDR2 from the germline V gene are DFQATT and SNEGSKA (reference sequence). The DNA of the CDR3 is TGCAGTGCTAGGGTGGGAGCCACCGGGGAGCTGTTTTTT. Its translation: CSARVGATGELFF.

This clonotype appeared many times. The gene calls are TRBV10-3 and TRBJ2-2; D gene unclear. Trimming removed 4 bases at V and 8 bases at J, with 5 bases between. This CDR3 comprises 11 residues. CDR1 and CDR2 (germline): ENHRY, SYGVKD. The CDR3 DNA follows: TGTGCCATCAGTGTGGGTGGGGAGCTGTTTTTT. Its protein product is CAISVGGELFF.

At least ten counts were recorded for this clonotype. The chain links TRBV20-1 to TRBJ2-2; TRBD1 or TRBD2 may be the D gene (5 bases each). Looked up from germline, CDR1 is DFQATT and CDR2 is SNEGSKA (reference sequence). V was pared by 6 bases and J by 6 bases, with 20 bases between. The CDR3 extends over 15 amino acids. The CDR3: CSANLREGVAGELFF. The CDR3 region has the DNA TGCAGTGCAAATCTGAGGGAAGGGGTCGCCGGGGAGCTGTTTTTT.

This clonotype has only a few counts. The V call is TRBV5-6, the J call TRBJ2-4, with D hard to call. The ends were cut back, 2 bases at V and 5 bases at J, with 14 bases in the middle. The CDR3 contains 15 residues. CDR1 and CDR2 from the germline V gene are SGHDT and YYEEEE. CDR3 residues: CASSLFLQPQNIQYF. The CDR3 bases are TGTGCCAGCAGCTTATTTCTGCAGCCCCAAAACATTCAGTACTTC.

This clonotype was counted many times. This chain joins TRBV20-1 and TRBJ1-2; D is unresolved. The CDR3 runs to 12 residues. V lost 4 bases and J 0 bases, leaving 6 bases between the germline ends. The V gene's germline CDR1 is DFQATT and CDR2 SNEGSKA (reference sequence). The CDR3 nucleotides read TGCAGTGCTACTCAGACTAACTATGGCTACACCTTC. Its translation is CSATQTNYGYTF.